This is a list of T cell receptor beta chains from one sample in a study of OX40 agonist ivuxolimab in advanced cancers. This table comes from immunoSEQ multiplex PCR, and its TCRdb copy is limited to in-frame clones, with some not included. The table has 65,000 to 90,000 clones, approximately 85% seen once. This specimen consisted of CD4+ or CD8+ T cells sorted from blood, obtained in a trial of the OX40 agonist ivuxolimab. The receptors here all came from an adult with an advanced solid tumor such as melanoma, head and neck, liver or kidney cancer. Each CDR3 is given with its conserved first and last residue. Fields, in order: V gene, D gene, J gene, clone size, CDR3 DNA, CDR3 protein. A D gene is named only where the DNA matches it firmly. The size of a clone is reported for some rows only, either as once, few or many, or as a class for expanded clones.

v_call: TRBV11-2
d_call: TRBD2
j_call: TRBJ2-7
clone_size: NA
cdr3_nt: TGTGCCAGCAGTTTGACTAGCGGGATAACCTACGAGCAGTACTTC
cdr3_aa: CASSLTSGITYEQYF

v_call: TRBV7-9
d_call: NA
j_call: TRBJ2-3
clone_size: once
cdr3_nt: TGTGCCAGCAGCTTTGTACAGATCTCAGATACGCAGTATTTT
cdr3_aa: CASSFVQISDTQYF

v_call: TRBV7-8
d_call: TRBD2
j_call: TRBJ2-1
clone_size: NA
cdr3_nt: TGTGCCAGCAGCTTAGGACGGTGGCTAGCGGGAGGGCTTATGTACAATGAGCAGTTCTTC
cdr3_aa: CASSLGRWLAGGLMYNEQFF

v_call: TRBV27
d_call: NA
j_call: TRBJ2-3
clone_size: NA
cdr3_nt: TGTGCCAGCAGTCTAGCGCTCACTAGCACAGATACGCAGTATTTT
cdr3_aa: CASSLALTSTDTQYF

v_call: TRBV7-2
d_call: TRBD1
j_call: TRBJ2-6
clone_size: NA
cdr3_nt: TGTGCCAGCAGCTTGCCTCCGGGACAGGGGGTCACGCGGGCCAACGTCCTGACTTTC
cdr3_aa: CASSLPPGQGVTRANVLTF

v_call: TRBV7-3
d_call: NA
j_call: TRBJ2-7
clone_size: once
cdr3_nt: TGTGCCAGCAGCTCTAGGGTACTCTACGAGCAGTACTTC
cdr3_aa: CASSSRVLYEQYF

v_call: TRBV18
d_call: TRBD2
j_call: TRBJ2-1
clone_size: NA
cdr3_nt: TGTGCCAGCTCACTTATAGCGGGACGTTCCTACAATGAGCAGTTCTTC
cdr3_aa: CASSLIAGRSYNEQFF

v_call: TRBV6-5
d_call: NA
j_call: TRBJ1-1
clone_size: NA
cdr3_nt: TGTGCCAGCAGTTCAGACTTTTCAAACACTGAAGCTTTCTTT
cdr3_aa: CASSSDFSNTEAFF

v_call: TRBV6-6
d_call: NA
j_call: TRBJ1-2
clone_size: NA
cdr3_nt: TGTGCCAGCAGTTTGGGGGGCTATGGCTACACCTTC
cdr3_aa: CASSLGGYGYTF

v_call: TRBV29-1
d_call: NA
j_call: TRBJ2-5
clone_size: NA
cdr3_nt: TGCAGCGTTGAACCAGGAGGGGAGACCCAGTACTTC
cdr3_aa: CSVEPGGETQYF

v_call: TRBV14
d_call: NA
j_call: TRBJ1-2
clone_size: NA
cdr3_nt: TGTGCCAGCAGCCAATTCTTGGCTGGTGCGGGCTATGGCTACACCTTC
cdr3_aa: CASSQFLAGAGYGYTF

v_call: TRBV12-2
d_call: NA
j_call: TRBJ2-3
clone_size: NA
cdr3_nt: TGTGCAAGTCGCTCCCATGGGCGGGCGGGATGTTGTGGAACAGATACGCAGTATTTT
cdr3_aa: CASRSHGRAGCCGTDTQYF

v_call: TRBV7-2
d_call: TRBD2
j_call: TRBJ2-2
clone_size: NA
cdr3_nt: TGTGCCAGCAGCTTAGCGCTAGCGGGGGCCACCGGGGAGCTGTTTTTT
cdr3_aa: CASSLALAGATGELFF

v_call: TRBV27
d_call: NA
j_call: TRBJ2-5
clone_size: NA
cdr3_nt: TGTGCCAGCAGTCCCGGCCTGAGAGGAGAGACCCAGTACTTC
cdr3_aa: CASSPGLRGETQYF

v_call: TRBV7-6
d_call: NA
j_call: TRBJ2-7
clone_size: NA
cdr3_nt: TGTGCCAGCAGCTTAGGGGGCTTGGGGTACGAGCAGTACTTC
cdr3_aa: CASSLGGLGYEQYF

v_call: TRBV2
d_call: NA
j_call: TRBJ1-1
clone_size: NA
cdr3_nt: TGTGCCAGCAGCAACAGGGCGGGATTCGGAACTGAAGCTTTCTTT
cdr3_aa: CASSNRAGFGTEAFF

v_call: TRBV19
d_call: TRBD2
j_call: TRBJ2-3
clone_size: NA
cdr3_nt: TGTGCCAGTAGTAGGGGCGGGGGGGCACGTAGCACAGATACGCAGTATTTT
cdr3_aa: CASSRGGGARSTDTQYF

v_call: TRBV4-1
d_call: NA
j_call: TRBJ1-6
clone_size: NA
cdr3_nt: TGCGCCAGCAGCCAAGAAGGGGATTCACCCCTCCACTTT
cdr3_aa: CASSQEGDSPLHF

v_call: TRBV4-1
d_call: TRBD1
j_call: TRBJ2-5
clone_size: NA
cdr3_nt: TGCGCCAGCAGCCTAGGGACAGGGGAAGAGACCCAGTACTTC
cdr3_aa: CASSLGTGEETQYF

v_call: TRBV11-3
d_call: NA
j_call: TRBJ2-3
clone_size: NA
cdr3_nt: TGTGCCAGCAGCTCGGGGGCAGATACGCAGTATTTT
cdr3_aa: CASSSGADTQYF

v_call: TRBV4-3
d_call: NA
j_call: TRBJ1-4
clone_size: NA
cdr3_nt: TGCGCCAGCAGCCAAGAGCACGGGGCGGGTGAAAAACTGTTTTTT
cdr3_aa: CASSQEHGAGEKLFF

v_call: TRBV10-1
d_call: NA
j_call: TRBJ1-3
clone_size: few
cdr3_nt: TGCGCCAGCCATGATGGAGGAAACACCATATATTTT
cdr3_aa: CASHDGGNTIYF

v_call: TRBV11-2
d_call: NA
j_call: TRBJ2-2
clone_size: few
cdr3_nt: TGTGCCAGCAGCCGGGACTGGGGGACCGGGGAGCTGTTTTTT
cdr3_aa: CASSRDWGTGELFF

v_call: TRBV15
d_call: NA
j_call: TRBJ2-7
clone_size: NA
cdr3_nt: TGTGCCACCAGCAGAGAGGGGGCGGACTACGAGCAGTACTTC
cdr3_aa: CATSREGADYEQYF

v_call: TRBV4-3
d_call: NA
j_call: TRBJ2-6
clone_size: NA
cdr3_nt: TGCGCCAGCAGCCAGGGGGCTGGGGCCAACGTCCTGACTTTC
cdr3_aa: CASSQGAGANVLTF

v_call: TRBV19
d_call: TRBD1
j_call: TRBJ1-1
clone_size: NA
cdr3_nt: TGTGCCAGTAGATTTGGACAGGGTGACACTGAAGCTTTCTTT
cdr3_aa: CASRFGQGDTEAFF

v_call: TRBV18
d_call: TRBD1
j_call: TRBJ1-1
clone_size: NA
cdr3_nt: TGTGCCAGCTCACTACAGGGGGGAAATACTGAAGCTTTCTTT
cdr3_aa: CASSLQGGNTEAFF

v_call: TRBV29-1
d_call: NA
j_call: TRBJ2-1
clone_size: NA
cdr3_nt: TGCAGCGTTGAGGGGAATAGCTCCTACAATGAGCAGTTCTTC
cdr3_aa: CSVEGNSSYNEQFF

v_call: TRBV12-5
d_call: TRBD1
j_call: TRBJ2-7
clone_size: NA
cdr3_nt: TGTGCTAGTGGTTTGTCTCCGGGACAGGACCTTTACGAGCAGTACTTC
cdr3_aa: CASGLSPGQDLYEQYF

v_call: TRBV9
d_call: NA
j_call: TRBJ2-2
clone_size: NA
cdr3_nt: TGTGCCAGCGGCCCCGACCGTCTGGCGGGGAACACCGGGGAGCTGTTTTTT
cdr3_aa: CASGPDRLAGNTGELFF

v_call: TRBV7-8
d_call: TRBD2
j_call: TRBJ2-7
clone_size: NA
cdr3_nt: TGTGCCAGCAGCCACGACCCGGGACTAGCGGGTTTTGGGCAGTACTTC
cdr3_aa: CASSHDPGLAGFGQYF